Shown below are 22 T cell receptor beta chains from a single sample sequenced in a study of Graves' ophthalmopathy and Graves' hyperthyroidism (dated by TCRdb to 2016 to 2019). The instrument was an Illumina HiSeq 2000. TCR beta CDR3 regions were amplified from RNA transcripts for repertoire sequencing. The first round was an RT-PCR using HTBI primers with the Qiagen OneStep RT-PCR kit, and this first round was followed by a second-round multiplex PCR, then size selection and purification. The public reads were reprocessed in TCRdb via fastp at Q25 and MiXCR, keeping in-frame beta chains. Every distinct CDR3 protein forms one entry, paired with its most common genes and DNA. For this sample the table gives about 210,000 distinct CDR3 sequences, of which under 30% were detected only once. Clones ranked in the top ten supply approximately 9.1% of the sample. The sample comprised peripheral blood. These TCRs come from a man between 50 and 59 years old with Graves' ophthalmopathy. Donor details come from another sample of the same person, matched by shared clones.

This clonotype occurred many times. V and J are TRBV6-2 or TRBV6-3 and TRBJ1-5; no clear D gene. Germline V gives CDR1 MNHEY, CDR2 SVGEGT. The CDR3 runs 12 residues. V dropped 4 bases and J dropped 6 bases, with 7 bases sitting between them. CDR3 coding DNA: TGTGCCAGCAGTTGGGGTCTTCAGCCCCAGCATTTT. Amino acid sequence: CASSWGLQPQHF.

This clonotype was counted at least ten times. CDR3 sequence: CASSQGQGESEQYF. The CDR3 bases are TGCGCCAGCAGCCAAGGACAAGGGGAGAGCGAGCAGTACTTC. The gene calls are TRBV4-3 and TRBJ2-7; D could derive from TRBD1 or TRBD2 (5 bases each). V lost 1 base and J 6 bases, leaving 13 bases between the germline ends. This CDR3 has 14 amino acids. Per germline, CDR1 LGHNA and CDR2 YSLEER.

This clonotype was seen ten or more times. The V and J genes are TRBV6-5 and TRBJ2-5; possibly TRBD1 for D (6 bases). There are 14 residues in the CDR3. The V end lost 4 bases, the J end lost 3 bases, and 12 bases lay between the germline ends. CDR1 and CDR2 from the germline V gene are MNHEY and SVGAGI. The CDR3 region is CASSWTDSEETQYF. The CDR3 region has the DNA TGTGCCAGCAGTTGGACAGATTCCGAAGAGACCCAGTACTTC.

V gene TRBV28 combines with J gene TRBJ1-6; D is undetermined. Germline loops: CDR1 MDHEN, CDR2 SYDVKM. Trimming cost V 7 bases and J 0 bases, with 13 bases left between them. The CDR3 length is 16 residues. The CDR3 loop is CASTTPSSSYNSPLHF. CDR3 coding DNA: TGTGCCAGCACCACCCCGTCAAGCTCCTATAATTCACCCCTCCACTTT. The full variable domain, its missing parts supplied by reference TRBV28 and TRBJ1-6, is DVKVTQSSRYLVKRTGEKVFLECVQDMDHENMFWYRQDPGLGLRLIYFSYDVKMKEKGDIPEGYSVSREKKERFSLILESASTNQTSMYLCASTTPSSSYNSPLHFGNGTRLTVT.

This clonotype was picked up many times. This chain links TRBV29-1 with TRBJ1-2; D not resolved. Germline V gives CDR1 SQVTM, CDR2 ANQGSEA. V lost 1 base to trimming and J lost 6 bases, with 6 bases between them. The CDR3 sequence is 11 residues long. The CDR3 here is CSVEVGHGYTF. The CDR3 DNA reads TGCAGCGTTGAAGTCGGCCATGGCTACACCTTC.

This chain links TRBV7-6 with TRBJ1-1; 8 nucleotides line up with TRBD1. The CDR3 runs to 13 residues. Germline-derived CDR1 and CDR2 are SGHVS and FNYEAQ. V trimming: 0 bases; J trimming: 8 bases; junction bases outside the gene matches: 2. DNA for the CDR3: TGTGCCAGCAGCTTAGCACAGGGGGGGGAAGCTTTCTTT. It specifies CASSLAQGGEAFF.

The rearrangement links TRBV12-3 or TRBV12-4 to TRBJ2-7, with 8 bases aligning to TRBD1. V was clipped by 4 bases and J by 1 base; unmatched bases: 3. The CDR3 has 14 amino acids. The CDR3, as DNA: TGTGCCAGCAGTTATGACAGGGGATCCTACGAGCAGTACTTC. Protein sequence: CASSYDRGSYEQYF.

This clonotype was detected many times. The rearrangement joins TRBV6-2 or TRBV6-3 to TRBJ2-7, with 8 bases identical to TRBD2. The CDR3 is 14 residues long. V lost 8 bases and J lost 7; bases outside the gene matches: 13. From germline, CDR1 is MNHEY and CDR2 SVGEGT. The chain's CDR3 is CASGIAGKTGEQYF. CDR3 nucleotide sequence: TGTGCCAGCGGCATAGCGGGAAAAACGGGGGAGCAGTACTTC.

This clonotype appeared many times. The chain employs TRBV7-9 and TRBJ1-5; D gene ambiguous. The CDR3 extends over 14 amino acids. V was shortened by 1 base and J by 9 bases, with 13 bases between the two germline ends. Germline CDR1 SEHNR, CDR2 FQNEAQ (reference sequence). The CDR3: CASSLESDLGPQHF. Written as DNA, the CDR3 is TGTGCCAGCAGCTTAGAGTCGGACCTCGGGCCCCAGCATTTT.

This clonotype was recorded at least ten times. This rearrangement joins TRBV6-5 to TRBJ2-5; D ambiguous. Trimming took 2 bases from V and 1 from J, leaving 14 bases between them. Germline-derived CDR1 and CDR2 are MNHEY and SVGAGI. This CDR3 spans 16 amino acids. The CDR3 DNA reads as TGTGCCAGCAGTTACGTCCAGCCAGTCTTCCAAGAGACCCAGTACTTC. Translation gives CASSYVQPVFQETQYF.

This clonotype was seen repeatedly, ten times or more. The gene calls are TRBV12-3 or TRBV12-4 and TRBJ1-5, with TRBD1 matching 10 bases. V shed 7 bases and J 0 bases; nucleotides not matched to a gene: 9. This CDR3 is built from 17 residues. The CDR3 DNA reads as TGTGCCAGCAATCTCGGACAGGGGGGGGATAGCAATCAGCCCCAGCATTTT. Translating it yields CASNLGQGGDSNQPQHF.

The chain is built from TRBV24-1 and TRBJ2-6; D is uncertain. The CDR3 contains 17 residues. Germline lookup yields CDR1 KGHDR and CDR2 SFDVKD. The V and J ends lost 0 bases and 0 bases respectively, with 8 bases between them. The CDR3 nucleotides are TGTGCCACCAGTGATTTGCCCACAGACTCTGGGGCCAACGTCCTGACTTTC. Translating it yields CATSDLPTDSGANVLTF.

This clonotype was observed many times. The J gene is TRBJ2-4, the V gene TRBV20-1, with D perhaps matching TRBD2 (5 bases). V lost 3 bases and J lost 0, with 15 bases in between. From germline, CDR1 is DFQATT and CDR2 SNEGSKA (reference sequence). This CDR3 region has 16 residues. In DNA form, the CDR3 reads TGCAGTGCTAGTATGTTGGGAGTTCTAGCCAAAAACATTCAGTACTTC. Its translation is CSASMLGVLAKNIQYF.

This clonotype appeared many times. The chain combines TRBV11-2 with TRBJ2-7; TRBD1 aligns across 12 bases. Germline trimming cut 5 bases from V and 8 bases from J; bases unmatched to any gene: 10. Germline V gene lookup returns CDR1 SGHAT and CDR2 FQNNGV. The CDR3 consists of 15 residues. The CDR3 reads CASSHTGQGAGKQYF. Here the CDR3 DNA reads TGTGCCAGCAGCCACACGGGACAGGGGGCCGGGAAGCAGTACTTC.

This sequence joins TRBV12-3 or TRBV12-4 and TRBJ2-7, with unresolved D. This CDR3 has 12 residues. V lost 6 bases, J lost 5 bases, and 11 bases lay in between. Written as DNA, the CDR3 is TGTGCCAGCAGCGTGTCGTTGGACGAGCAGTACTTC. Translation: CASSVSLDEQYF.

V gene TRBV6-1 combines with J gene TRBJ2-7, with D perhaps given as TRBD1 or TRBD2 (5 bases each). Germline V gene sequence: CDR1 MNHNS, CDR2 SASEGT. Trimming removed 4 bases at V and 2 bases at J, with 9 bases between. This CDR3 comprises 13 residues. The CDR3 loop reads CASSGPGPYEQYF. The DNA of the CDR3 is TGTGCCAGCAGTGGTCCGGGACCCTACGAGCAGTACTTC.

This clonotype was seen repeatedly, ten times or more. This sequence joins TRBV7-9 and TRBJ2-5; D assignment may be TRBD1 or TRBD2 (5 bases each). Germline V gene data show CDR1 as SEHNR and CDR2 as FQNEAQ (reference sequence). The CDR3 has 15 amino acids. Trimming took 4 bases from V and 5 from J, leaving 17 bases between them. The CDR3 spells CASSSRIYGTETQYF. The CDR3 coding sequence is TGTGCCAGCAGCTCAAGGATTTACGGGACGGAGACCCAGTACTTC. Variable domain in full (rest from reference TRBV7-9 and TRBJ2-5): DTGVSQNPRHKITKRGQNVTFRCDPISEHNRLYWYRQTLGQGPEFLTYFQNEAQLEKSRLLSDRFSAERPKGSFSTLEIQRTEQGDSAMYLCASSSRIYGTETQYFGPGTRLLVL.

This clonotype was found many times. This chain joins TRBV29-1 and TRBJ1-1; a weak D match, TRBD1 (6 bases). CDR3 length: 12 amino acids. V was shortened by 6 bases and J by 3 bases, with 11 bases between the two germline ends. Germline CDR1 is SQVTM and CDR2 is ANQGSEA. The CDR3: CSVQYRDTEAFF. The DNA of the CDR3 is TGCAGCGTACAATACAGGGACACTGAAGCTTTCTTT.

This clonotype was found many times. The rearrangement uses TRBV5-4 and TRBJ2-7, with D tentatively TRBD2 (5 bases). V dropped 4 bases and J dropped 4 bases, with 18 bases sitting between them. The germline V gene has CDR1 SGHNT and CDR2 YYREEE (reference sequence). This CDR3 has 15 amino acids. The CDR3 DNA sequence: TGTGCCAGCAGCCCCACCGAACTAGGTCGATACGAGCAGTACTTC. It encodes CASSPTELGRYEQYF.

V gene TRBV7-2 combines with J gene TRBJ2-7; D remains ambiguous. Germline CDR1 is SGHTA and CDR2 is FQGNSA. Between the trimmed V and J ends, which lost 2 bases and 2 bases, there was a span of 7 bases. This CDR3 region has 13 residues. The CDR3 protein is CASSLHTTYEQYF. Here the CDR3 DNA reads TGTGCCAGCAGCTTACACACTACCTACGAGCAGTACTTC.

The rearrangement links TRBV12-3 or TRBV12-4 to TRBJ1-2; D not resolved. CDR3 size: 14 residues. V gave up 6 bases and J gave up 7 bases, with 18 bases separating them. Here the CDR3 reads CASSKNARTGGYTF. CDR3 sequence (DNA): TGTGCCAGCAGCAAAAACGCACGGACCGGTGGCTACACCTTC.

This chain joins TRBV6-1 and TRBJ1-3; D uncertain. Germline loops: CDR1 MNHNS, CDR2 SASEGT. This CDR3 has 13 residues. The V gene lost 8 bases and the J gene lost 0 bases, with 8 bases spanning the gap. The CDR3 is CASLRSSGNTIYF. The CDR3 DNA sequence: TGTGCCAGCTTAAGGAGCTCTGGAAACACCATATATTTT.